The present TCR beta chain was sequenced within a study of human T cells and chemical hapten exposure. General observations from the study: Following DPC sensitization, TCRs present above 1 in 1000 frequency showed no change. With alopecia, donors may have immune responses unlike healthy people's.

TCRdb ran MiXCR on the RACE reads and lists one entry per CDR3 protein. The sample records about 360,000 distinct CDR3 sequences, around 7% being singletons. The V gene's germline CDR1 is SGHVS and CDR2 FQNEAQ. Trimming shortened V by 3 bases and J by 0 bases, and 15 bases separated the two germline ends. This CDR3 spans 16 amino acids. Time point here: patch test 1, 2 weeks after DPC sensitization. Treatment noted: therapeutic diphenylcyclopropenone sensitization with weekly scalp DPC. The template was total RNA from unfractionated whole blood. Concerning this clonotype: Its specificity is not known.

The chain has TRBV7-8 and TRBJ2-7, with no clear D. Sequencing was performed on whole blood, taken in connection with sensitization to the hapten diphenylcyclopropenone (DPC). The clonotype comes from a young woman with alopecia areata. Some clones in this sample may be carry-over from other donors' samples. The CDR3: CASSFGQFYSSYEQYF. For the CDR3, the DNA is TGTGCCAGCAGCTTCGGCCAGTTTTATTCCTCCTACGAGCAGTACTTC.